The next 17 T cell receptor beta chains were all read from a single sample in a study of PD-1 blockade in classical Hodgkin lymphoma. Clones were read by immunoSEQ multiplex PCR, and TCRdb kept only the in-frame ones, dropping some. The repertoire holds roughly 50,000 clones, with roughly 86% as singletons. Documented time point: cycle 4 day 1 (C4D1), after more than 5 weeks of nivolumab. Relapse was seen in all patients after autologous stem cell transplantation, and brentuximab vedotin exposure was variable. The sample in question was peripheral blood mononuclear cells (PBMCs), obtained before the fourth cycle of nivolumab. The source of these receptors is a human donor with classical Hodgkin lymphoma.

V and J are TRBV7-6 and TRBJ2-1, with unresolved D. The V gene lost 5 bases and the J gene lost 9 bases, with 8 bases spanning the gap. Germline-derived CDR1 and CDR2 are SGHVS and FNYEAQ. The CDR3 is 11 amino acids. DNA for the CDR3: TGTGCCAGCAGCAGTAGCCCTGAGCAGTTCTTC. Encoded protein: CASSSSPEQFF. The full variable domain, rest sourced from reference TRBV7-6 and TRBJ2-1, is GAGVSQSPRYKVTKRGQDVALRCDPISGHVSLYWYRQALGQGPEFLTYFNYEAQQDKSGLPNDRFSAERPEGSISTLTIQRTEQRDSAMYRCASSSSPEQFFGPGTRLTVL.

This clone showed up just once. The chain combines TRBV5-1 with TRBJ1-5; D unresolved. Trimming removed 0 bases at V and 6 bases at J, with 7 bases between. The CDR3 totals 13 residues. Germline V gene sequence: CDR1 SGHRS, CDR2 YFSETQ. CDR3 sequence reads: CASSLVRGQPQHF. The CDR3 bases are TGCGCCAGCAGCTTGGTACGGGGTCAGCCCCAGCATTTT.

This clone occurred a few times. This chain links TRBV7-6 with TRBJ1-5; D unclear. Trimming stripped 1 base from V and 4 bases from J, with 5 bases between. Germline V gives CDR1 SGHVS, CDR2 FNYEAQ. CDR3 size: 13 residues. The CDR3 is CASSLDSNQPQHF. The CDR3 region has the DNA TGTGCCAGCAGCTTAGACAGTAATCAGCCCCAGCATTTT.

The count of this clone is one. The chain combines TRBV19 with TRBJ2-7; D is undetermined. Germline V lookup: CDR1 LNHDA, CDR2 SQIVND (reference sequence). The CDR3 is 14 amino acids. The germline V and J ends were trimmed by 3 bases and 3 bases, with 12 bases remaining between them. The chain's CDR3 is CASSIRLVDYEQYF. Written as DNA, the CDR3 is TGTGCCAGTAGTATCCGGTTGGTGGACTACGAGCAGTACTTC.

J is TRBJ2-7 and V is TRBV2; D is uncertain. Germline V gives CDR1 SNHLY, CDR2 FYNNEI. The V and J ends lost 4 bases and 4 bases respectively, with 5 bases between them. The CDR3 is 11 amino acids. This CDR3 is CASSAIYEQYF. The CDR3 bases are TGTGCCAGCAGTGCAATTTACGAGCAGTACTTC. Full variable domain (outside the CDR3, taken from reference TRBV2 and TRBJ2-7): EPEVTQTPSHQVTQMGQEVILRCVPISNHLYFYWYRQILGQKVEFLVSFYNNEISEKSEIFDDQFSVERPDGSNFTLKIRSTKLEDSAMYFCASSAIYEQYFGPGTRLTVT.

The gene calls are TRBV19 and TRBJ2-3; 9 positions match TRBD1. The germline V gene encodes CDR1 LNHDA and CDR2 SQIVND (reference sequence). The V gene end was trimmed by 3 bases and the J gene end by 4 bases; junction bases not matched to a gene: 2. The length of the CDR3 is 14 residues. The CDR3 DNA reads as TGTGCCAGTAGTATGGGACAGGGCCCAGATACGCAGTATTTT. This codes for CASSMGQGPDTQYF.

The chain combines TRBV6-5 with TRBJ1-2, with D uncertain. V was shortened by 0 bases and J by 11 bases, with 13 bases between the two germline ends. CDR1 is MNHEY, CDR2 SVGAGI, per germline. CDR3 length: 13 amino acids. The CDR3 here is CASSYSIQRAYTF. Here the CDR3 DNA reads TGTGCCAGCAGTTACTCGATACAGCGGGCTTACACCTTC.

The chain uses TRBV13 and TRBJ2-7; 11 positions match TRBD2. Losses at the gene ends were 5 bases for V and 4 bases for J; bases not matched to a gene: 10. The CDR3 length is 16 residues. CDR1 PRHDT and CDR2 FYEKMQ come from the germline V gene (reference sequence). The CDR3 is CASSIKTSGVKYEQYF. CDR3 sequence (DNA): TGTGCCAGCAGCATCAAGACTAGCGGGGTAAAATACGAGCAGTACTTC.

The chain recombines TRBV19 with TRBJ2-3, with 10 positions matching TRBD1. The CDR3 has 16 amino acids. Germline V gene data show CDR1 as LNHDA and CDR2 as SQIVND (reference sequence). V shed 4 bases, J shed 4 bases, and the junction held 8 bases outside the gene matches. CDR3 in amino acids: CASSTVGTGDADTQYF. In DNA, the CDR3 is TGTGCCAGTAGTACCGTGGGGACAGGGGACGCAGATACGCAGTATTTT.

The CDR3 is CASSQHRVGLAGFEQYF. The CDR3 DNA reads as TGTGCCAGCAGCCAACACAGAGTGGGACTAGCGGGTTTCGAGCAGTACTTC. The genes are TRBV14 and TRBJ2-7; 12 bases are shared with TRBD2. The CDR3 has 17 residues. The germline V gene encodes CDR1 SGHDN and CDR2 FVKESK. The junction had 11 bases not matched to a gene; V was cut back by 2 bases and J by 6 bases.

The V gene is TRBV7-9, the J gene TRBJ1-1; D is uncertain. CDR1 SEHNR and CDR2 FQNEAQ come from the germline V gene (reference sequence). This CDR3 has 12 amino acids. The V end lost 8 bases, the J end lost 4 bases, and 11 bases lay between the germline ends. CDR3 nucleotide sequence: TGTGCCAGCGATAAAGGTGGCACTGAAGCTTTCTTT. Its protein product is CASDKGGTEAFF.

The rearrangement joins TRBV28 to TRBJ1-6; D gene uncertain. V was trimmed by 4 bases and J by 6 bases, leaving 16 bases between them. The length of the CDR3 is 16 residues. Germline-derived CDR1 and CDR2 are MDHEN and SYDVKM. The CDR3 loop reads CASSSLTPGGNSPLHF. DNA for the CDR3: TGTGCCAGCAGTTCTCTAACGCCAGGCGGTAATTCACCCCTCCACTTT.

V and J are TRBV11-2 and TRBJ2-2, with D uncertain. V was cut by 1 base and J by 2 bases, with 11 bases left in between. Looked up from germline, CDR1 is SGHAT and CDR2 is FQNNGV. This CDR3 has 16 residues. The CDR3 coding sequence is TGTGCCAGCAGCTTAGGGGTTTTGAGAAACACCGGGGAGCTGTTTTTT. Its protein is CASSLGVLRNTGELFF.

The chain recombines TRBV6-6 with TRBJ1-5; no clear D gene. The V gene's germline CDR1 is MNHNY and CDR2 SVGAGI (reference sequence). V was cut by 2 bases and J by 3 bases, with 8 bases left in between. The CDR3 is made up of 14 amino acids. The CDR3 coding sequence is TGTGCCAGCAGTTACAGTCAATACAATCAGCCCCAGCATTTT. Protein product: CASSYSQYNQPQHF.

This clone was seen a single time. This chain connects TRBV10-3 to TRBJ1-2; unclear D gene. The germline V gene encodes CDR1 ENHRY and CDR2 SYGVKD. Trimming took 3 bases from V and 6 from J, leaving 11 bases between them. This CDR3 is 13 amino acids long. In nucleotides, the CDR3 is TGTGCCATCAGTGATGGGTTGAGGGATGGCTACACCTTC. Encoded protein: CAISDGLRDGYTF.

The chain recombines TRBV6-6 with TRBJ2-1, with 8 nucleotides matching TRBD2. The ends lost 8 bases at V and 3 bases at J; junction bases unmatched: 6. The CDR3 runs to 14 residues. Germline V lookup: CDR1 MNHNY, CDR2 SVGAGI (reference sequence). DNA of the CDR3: TGTGCCAGCGCCCAGCGGGGGATCTACAATGAGCAGTTCTTC. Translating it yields CASAQRGIYNEQFF.

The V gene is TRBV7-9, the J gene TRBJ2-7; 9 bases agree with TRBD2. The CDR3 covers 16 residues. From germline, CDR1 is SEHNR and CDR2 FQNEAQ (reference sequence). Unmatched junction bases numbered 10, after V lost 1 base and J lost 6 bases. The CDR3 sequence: CASSLGWGSGSGEQYF. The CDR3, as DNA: TGTGCCAGCAGCTTAGGGTGGGGTAGCGGGAGCGGCGAGCAGTACTTC.